The clone carrying this T cell receptor (beta chain) was counted once. From RNA transcripts, TCR beta CDR3 regions were amplified. A set of HTBI primers served as the primers for a first-round RT-PCR of the TCR CDR3. A single record per CDR3 protein comes from TCRdb applying MiXCR to the multiplex PCR reads. The sample yields about 400,000 distinct CDR3 sequences, around 14% seen once. Graves' hyperthyroidism was deemed stable given no ophthalmopathy progression within 18 months. Diagnoses rested on clinical symptoms, serum thyroxine and TRAb, thyroid ultrasound and orbital computed tomography. These data originate in a study of T cells in Graves' hyperthyroidism and ophthalmopathy. The CDR3 runs to 17 residues. CDR1 DFQATT and CDR2 SNEGSKA come from the germline V gene (reference sequence). J was trimmed by 1 base and V by 5 bases; bases with no gene match: 14.

Sequencing used blood. This TCR derives from a young woman with Graves' hyperthyroidism. The rearrangement uses TRBV20-1 and TRBJ2-7, with TRBD2 matching 10 bases. CDR3 residues: CSALGRLAGVGSYEQYF. DNA for the CDR3: TGCAGTGCTCTAGGGCGGCTAGCGGGAGTGGGATCCTACGAGCAGTACTTC.